A selection of T cell receptor beta chains follows, all from one sample in a study of cytomegalovirus exposure and HLA in healthy donors. The method was immunoSEQ multiplex PCR; TCRdb's version includes in-frame clones alone and lacks a portion of them. The table lists some 100,000 clones, approximately 80% of them singletons. Material: PBMCs. These receptors all come from a woman in her 30s in good health and CMV-seronegative. Both conserved end residues are part of each CDR3. Each record gives: V gene, clone size, CDR3 length, D gene, J gene, CDR3 protein, CDR3 DNA. The D gene is left open where the match is weak. The size entry is marked missing in some rows and otherwise reads once, few, many or a size class.

>TRBV6-1|.|15|TRBD2|TRBJ2-1
CASSPTSGDLGEQFF
TGTGCCAGCAGTCCAACTAGCGGGGACTTGGGTGAGCAGTTCTTC
>TRBV6-5|few|14|.|TRBJ1-6
CASSATSSDSPLHF
TGTGCCAGCAGCGCTACTAGTTCGGATTCACCCCTCCACTTT
>TRBV5-4|.|16|.|TRBJ1-4
CASSTQRPGSSEKLFF
TGCGCCAGCAGCACACAGAGGCCGGGGTCTAGTGAAAAACTGTTTTTT
>TRBV30|.|20|TRBD2|TRBJ2-7
CAWSGRGLAGEGRSYYEQYF
TGTGCCTGGAGTGGCCGGGGGCTAGCGGGAGAGGGCAGGTCGTATTACGAGCAGTACTTC
>TRBV4-1|once|16|TRBD2|TRBJ2-1
CASSQGTSGRVNEQFF
TGCGCCAGCAGCCAAGGGACTAGCGGGAGGGTTAATGAGCAGTTCTTC
>TRBV21-1|.|16|.|TRBJ1-5
CASSPLGGRANQPQHF
TGTGCCAGCAGCCCCCTGGGAGGCCGGGCAAATCAGCCCCAGCATTTT
>TRBV7-2|.|15|TRBD2|TRBJ2-7
CASSPLGGTSDEQYF
TGTGCCAGCAGCCCTCTCGGCGGGACTAGCGACGAGCAGTACTTC
>TRBV7-9|.|15|.|TRBJ2-7
CSSLGAPPGIYEQYF
TGTTCCAGCTTGGGGGCCCCCCCGGGTATCTACGAGCAGTACTTC
>TRBV5-4|.|14|.|TRBJ2-3
CASSLEGGADTQYF
TGTGCCAGCAGCTTGGAAGGGGGAGCAGATACGCAGTATTTT
>TRBV27|.|15|.|TRBJ2-2
CASSLPGRGTGELFF
TGTGCCAGCAGTTTACCGGGCAGGGGTACCGGGGAGCTGTTTTTT
>TRBV25-1|.|15|TRBD1|TRBJ1-1
CASRTGGTMNTEAFF
TGTGCCAGTAGGACAGGGGGGACAATGAACACTGAAGCTTTCTTT
>TRBV5-1|.|17|TRBD1|TRBJ1-1
CASSLGTGVRGITEAFF
TGCGCCAGCAGCTTGGGTACAGGGGTAAGGGGTATCACTGAAGCTTTCTTT
>TRBV27|few|15|TRBD1|TRBJ2-3
CASSLPGQGTDTQYF
TGTGCCAGCAGTTTACCTGGACAGGGCACAGATACGCAGTATTTT
>TRBV6-1|.|20|TRBD2|TRBJ2-2
CASSEALAGGPFANTGELFF
TGTGCCAGCAGTGAAGCCCTCGCGGGAGGGCCTTTCGCGAACACCGGGGAGCTGTTTTTT
>TRBV7-8|.|14|.|TRBJ2-7
CASVPRTSSYEQYF
TGTGCCAGCGTACCCCGAACGAGCTCCTACGAGCAGTACTTC
>TRBV4-1|once|13|TRBD2|TRBJ2-7
CASSLAGGYEQYF
TGCGCCAGCAGCCTGGCGGGGGGCTACGAGCAGTACTTC
>TRBV5-1|once|20|TRBD1|TRBJ2-7
CASSPIPYRDRGPYSYEQYF
TGCGCCAGCAGCCCTATCCCGTACCGGGACAGGGGGCCTTATTCCTACGAGCAGTACTTC
>TRBV11-2|.|18|TRBD1|TRBJ2-7
CASSFFDRGPLTDFEQYF
TGTGCCAGCAGCTTTTTCGACAGGGGGCCACTTACCGATTTCGAGCAGTACTTC
>TRBV25-1|.|13|TRBD1|TRBJ2-7
CASRGQGTYEQYF
TGTGCCAGCAGGGGACAGGGTACCTACGAGCAGTACTTC
>TRBV2|.|15|TRBD1|TRBJ2-5
CASSGQGVPKETQYF
TGTGCCAGCAGTGGACAGGGGGTCCCAAAAGAGACCCAGTACTTC
>TRBV6-5|.|16|TRBD2|TRBJ2-1
CASSWGGREGRGEQFF
TGTGCCAGCAGTTGGGGGGGGCGGGAGGGCCGGGGTGAGCAGTTCTTC
>TRBV4-3|.|15|.|TRBJ1-5
CASSQDRQGFQPQHF
TGCGCCAGCAGCCAAGATCGGCAGGGGTTTCAGCCCCAGCATTTT
>TRBV27|.|13|.|TRBJ2-1
CASSPFSYNEQFF
TGTGCCAGCAGCCCGTTTTCCTACAATGAGCAGTTCTTC
>TRBV20-1|.|11|.|TRBJ2-5
CSASYIETQYF
TGCAGTGCTAGTTACATAGAGACCCAGTACTTC